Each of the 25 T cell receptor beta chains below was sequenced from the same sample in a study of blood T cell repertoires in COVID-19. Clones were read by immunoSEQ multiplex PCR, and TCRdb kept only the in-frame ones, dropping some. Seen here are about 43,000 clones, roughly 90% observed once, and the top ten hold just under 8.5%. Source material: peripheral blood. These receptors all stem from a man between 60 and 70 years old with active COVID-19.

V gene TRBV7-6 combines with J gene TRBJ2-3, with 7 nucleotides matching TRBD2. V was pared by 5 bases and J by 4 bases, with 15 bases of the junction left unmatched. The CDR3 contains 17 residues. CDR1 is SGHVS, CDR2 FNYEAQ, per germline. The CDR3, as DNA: TGTGCCAGCAGCCCTCGAGGGAGCGGGACGCCGGCAGATACGCAGTATTTT. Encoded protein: CASSPRGSGTPADTQYF.

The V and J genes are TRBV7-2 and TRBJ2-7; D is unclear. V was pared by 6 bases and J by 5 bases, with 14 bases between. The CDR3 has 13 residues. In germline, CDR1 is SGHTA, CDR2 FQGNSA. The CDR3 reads CASRKKETNEQYF. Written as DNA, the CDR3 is TGTGCCAGCAGGAAGAAGGAGACGAACGAGCAGTACTTC.

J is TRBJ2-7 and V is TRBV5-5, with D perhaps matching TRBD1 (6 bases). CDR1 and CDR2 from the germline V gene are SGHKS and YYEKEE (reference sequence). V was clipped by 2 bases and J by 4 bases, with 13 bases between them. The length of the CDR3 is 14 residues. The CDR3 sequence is CASSLARGMYEQYF. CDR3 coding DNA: TGTGCCAGCAGCTTAGCCAGGGGCATGTACGAGCAGTACTTC.

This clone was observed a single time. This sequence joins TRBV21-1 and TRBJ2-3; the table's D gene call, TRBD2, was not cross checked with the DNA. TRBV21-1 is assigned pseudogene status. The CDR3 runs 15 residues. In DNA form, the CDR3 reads TGTGCCAGCCAGACTAGCGGGAGTTTCACAGATACGCAGTATTTT. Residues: CASQTSGSFTDTQYF.

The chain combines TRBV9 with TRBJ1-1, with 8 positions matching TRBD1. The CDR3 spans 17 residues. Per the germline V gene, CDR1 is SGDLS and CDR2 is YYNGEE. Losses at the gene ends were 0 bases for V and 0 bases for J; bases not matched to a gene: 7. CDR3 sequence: CASSVVDRAFMNTEAFF. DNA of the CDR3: TGTGCCAGCAGCGTAGTGGACAGGGCTTTCATGAACACTGAAGCTTTCTTT.

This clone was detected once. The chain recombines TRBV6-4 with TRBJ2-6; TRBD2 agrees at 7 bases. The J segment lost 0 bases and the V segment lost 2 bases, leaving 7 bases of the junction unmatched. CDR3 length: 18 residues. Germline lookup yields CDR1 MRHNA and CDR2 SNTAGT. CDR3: CASSDGGEGSSGANVLTF. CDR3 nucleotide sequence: TGTGCCAGCAGTGACGGGGGGGAGGGTTCCTCTGGGGCCAACGTCCTGACTTTC.

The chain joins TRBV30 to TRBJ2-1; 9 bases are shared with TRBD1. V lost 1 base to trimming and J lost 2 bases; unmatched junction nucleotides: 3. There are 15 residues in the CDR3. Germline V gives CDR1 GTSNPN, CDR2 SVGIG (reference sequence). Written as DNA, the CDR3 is TGTGCCTGGAGTGAGGGGACAGGGCCCTACAATGAGCAGTTCTTC. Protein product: CAWSEGTGPYNEQFF.

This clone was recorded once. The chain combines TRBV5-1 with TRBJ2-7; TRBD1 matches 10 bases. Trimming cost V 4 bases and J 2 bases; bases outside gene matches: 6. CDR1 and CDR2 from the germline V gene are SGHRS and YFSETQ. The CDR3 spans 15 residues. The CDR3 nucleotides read TGCGCCAGCAGCCCGGGACAGGGGATGGCCTACGAGCAGTACTTC. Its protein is CASSPGQGMAYEQYF.

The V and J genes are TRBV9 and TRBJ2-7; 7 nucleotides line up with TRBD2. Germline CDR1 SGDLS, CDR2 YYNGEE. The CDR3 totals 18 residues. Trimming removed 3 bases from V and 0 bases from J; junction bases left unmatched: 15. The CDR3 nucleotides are TGTGCCAGCAGCGCTCAAAGGCCGGGGAGGGTAGGCTCCTACGAGCAGTACTTC. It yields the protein CASSAQRPGRVGSYEQYF.

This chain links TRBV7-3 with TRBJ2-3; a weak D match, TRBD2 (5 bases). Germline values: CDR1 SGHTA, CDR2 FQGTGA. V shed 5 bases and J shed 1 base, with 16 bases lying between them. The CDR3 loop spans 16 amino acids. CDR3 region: CASSPLGGRGTDTQYF. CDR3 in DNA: TGTGCCAGCAGCCCCCTAGGCGGGCGCGGCACAGATACGCAGTATTTT.

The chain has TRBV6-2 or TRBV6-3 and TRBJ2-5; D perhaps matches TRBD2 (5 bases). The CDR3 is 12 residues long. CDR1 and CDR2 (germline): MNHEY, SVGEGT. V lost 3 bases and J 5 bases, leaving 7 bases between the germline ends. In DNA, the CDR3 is TGTGCCAGCAGTTATAGGGAGGAGACCCAGTACTTC. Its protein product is CASSYREETQYF.

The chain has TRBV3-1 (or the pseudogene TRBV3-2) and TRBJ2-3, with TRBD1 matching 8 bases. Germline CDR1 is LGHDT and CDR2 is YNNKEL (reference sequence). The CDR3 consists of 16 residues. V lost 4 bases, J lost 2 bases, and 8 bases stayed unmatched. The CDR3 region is CASSLDRDRFTDTQYF. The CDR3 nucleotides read TGTGCCAGCAGCCTCGACCGGGACAGGTTCACAGATACGCAGTATTTT.

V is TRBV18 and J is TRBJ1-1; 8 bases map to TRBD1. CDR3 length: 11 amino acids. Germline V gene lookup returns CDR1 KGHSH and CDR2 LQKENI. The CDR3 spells CAHRGASEAFF. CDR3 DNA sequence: TGTGCACACAGGGGGGCGTCTGAAGCTTTCTTT.

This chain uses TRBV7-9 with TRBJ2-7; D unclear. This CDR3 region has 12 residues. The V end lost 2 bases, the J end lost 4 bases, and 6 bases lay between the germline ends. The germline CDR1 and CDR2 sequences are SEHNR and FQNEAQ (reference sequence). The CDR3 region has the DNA TGTGCCAGCAGCTTAAGTACTTACGAGCAGTACTTC. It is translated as CASSLSTYEQYF.

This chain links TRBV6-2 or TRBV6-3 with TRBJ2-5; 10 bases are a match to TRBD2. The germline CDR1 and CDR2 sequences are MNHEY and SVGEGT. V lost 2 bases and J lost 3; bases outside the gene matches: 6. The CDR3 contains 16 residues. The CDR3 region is CASSYVAGGSEETQYF. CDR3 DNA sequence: TGTGCCAGCAGTTACGTAGCGGGAGGCTCAGAAGAGACCCAGTACTTC.

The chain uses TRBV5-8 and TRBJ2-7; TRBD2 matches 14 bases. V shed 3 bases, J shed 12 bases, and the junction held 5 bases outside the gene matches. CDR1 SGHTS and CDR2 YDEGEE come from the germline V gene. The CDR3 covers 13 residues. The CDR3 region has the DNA TGTGCCAGCAGCTCCGGGACTAGCGGGAGTCTGTACTTC. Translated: CASSSGTSGSLYF.

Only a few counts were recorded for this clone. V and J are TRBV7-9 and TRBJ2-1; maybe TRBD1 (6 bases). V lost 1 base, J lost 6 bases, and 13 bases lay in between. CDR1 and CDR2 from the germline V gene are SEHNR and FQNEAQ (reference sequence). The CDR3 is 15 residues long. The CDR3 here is CASSLVGPRGNEQFF. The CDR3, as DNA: TGTGCCAGCAGCTTAGTAGGCCCCAGGGGCAATGAGCAGTTCTTC. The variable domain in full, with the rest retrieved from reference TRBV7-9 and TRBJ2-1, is DTGVSQNPRHKITKRGQNVTFRCDPISEHNRLYWYRQTLGQGPEFLTYFQNEAQLEKSRLLSDRFSAERPKGSFSTLEIQRTEQGDSAMYLCASSLVGPRGNEQFFGPGTRLTVL.

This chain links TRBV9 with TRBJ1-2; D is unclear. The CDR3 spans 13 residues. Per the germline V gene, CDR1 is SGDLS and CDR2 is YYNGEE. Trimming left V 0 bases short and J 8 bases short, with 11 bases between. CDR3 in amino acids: CASSVVEKMGYTF. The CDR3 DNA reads TGTGCCAGCAGCGTAGTGGAGAAGATGGGCTACACCTTC.

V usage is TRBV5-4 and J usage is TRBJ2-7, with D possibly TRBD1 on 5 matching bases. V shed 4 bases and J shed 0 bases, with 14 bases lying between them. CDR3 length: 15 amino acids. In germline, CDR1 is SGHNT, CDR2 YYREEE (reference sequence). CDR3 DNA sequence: TGTGCCAGCAGCCAGGGTGGGCAAAGCTCCTACGAGCAGTACTTC. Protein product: CASSQGGQSSYEQYF.

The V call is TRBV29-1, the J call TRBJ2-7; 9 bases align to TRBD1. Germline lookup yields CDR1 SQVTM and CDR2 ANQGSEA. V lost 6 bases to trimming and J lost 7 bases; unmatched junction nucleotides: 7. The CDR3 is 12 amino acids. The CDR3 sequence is CSVGTGPGEQYF. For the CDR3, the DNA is TGCAGCGTAGGGACAGGGCCGGGGGAGCAGTACTTC.

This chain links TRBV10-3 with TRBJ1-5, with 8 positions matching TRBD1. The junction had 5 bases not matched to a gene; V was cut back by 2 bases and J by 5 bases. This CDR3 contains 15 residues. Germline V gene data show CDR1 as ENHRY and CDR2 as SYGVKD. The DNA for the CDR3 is TGTGCCATCAGTGAGAGGGACAGGTCCCATCAGCCCCAGCATTTT. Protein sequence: CAISERDRSHQPQHF.

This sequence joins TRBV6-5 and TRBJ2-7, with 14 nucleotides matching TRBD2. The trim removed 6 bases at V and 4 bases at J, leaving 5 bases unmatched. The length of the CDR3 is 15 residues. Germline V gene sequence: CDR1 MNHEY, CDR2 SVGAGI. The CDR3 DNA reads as TGTGCCAGCAGGGTCGGGACTAGCGGGAGTTACGAGCAGTACTTC. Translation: CASRVGTSGSYEQYF.

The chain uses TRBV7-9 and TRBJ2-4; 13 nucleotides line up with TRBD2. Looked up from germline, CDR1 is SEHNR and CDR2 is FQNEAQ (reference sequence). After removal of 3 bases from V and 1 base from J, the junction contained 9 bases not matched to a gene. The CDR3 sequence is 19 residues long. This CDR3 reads CASSFSLAGGEGAKNIQYF. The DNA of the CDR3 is TGTGCCAGCAGCTTTTCACTAGCGGGAGGGGAAGGGGCCAAAAACATTCAGTACTTC.

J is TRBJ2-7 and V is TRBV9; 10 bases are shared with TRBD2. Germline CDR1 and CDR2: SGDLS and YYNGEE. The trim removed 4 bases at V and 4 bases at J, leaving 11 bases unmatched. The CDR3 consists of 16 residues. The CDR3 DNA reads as TGTGCCAGCAGCCCCGGGGTAGCGGGAGGATGGTACGAGCAGTACTTC. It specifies CASSPGVAGGWYEQYF. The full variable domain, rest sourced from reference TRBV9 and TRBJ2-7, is DSGVTQTPKHLITATGQRVTLRCSPRSGDLSVYWYQQSLDQGLQFLIQYYNGEERAKGNILERFSAQQFPDLHSELNLSSLELGDSALYFCASSPGVAGGWYEQYFGPGTRLTVT.

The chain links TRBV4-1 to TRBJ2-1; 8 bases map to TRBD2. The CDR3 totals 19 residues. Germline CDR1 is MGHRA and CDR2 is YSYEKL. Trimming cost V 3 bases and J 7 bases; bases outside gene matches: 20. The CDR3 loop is CASSQPRGLAGVGRNEQFF. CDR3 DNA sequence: TGCGCCAGCAGCCAGCCCCGAGGGCTAGCGGGCGTCGGTCGTAATGAGCAGTTCTTC.